This entry is about one T cell receptor (beta chain). The antigen is undetermined. The data belong to a study of cytomegalovirus exposure and HLA in healthy donors. Donors were drawn from the approximately 120-subject validation cohort, separate from the roughly 700-subject first cohort. V lost 6 bases to trimming and J lost 6 bases; unmatched junction nucleotides: 6. CDR1 SNHLY and CDR2 FYNNEI come from the germline V gene. The CDR3 loop spans 13 amino acids. Profiled with immunoSEQ multiplex PCR; TCRdb holds only in-frame clones, not every one. The sample carries about 150,000 clones, less than 95% recorded once. Findings of the study overall: The study put around 180 TCR beta chains on its list as cytomegalovirus-associated.

This chain joins TRBV2 and TRBJ1-1; 8 nucleotides match TRBD1. The sequence derives from a man younger than 35 in good health and CMV-seropositive. Sample: PBMCs. The CDR3 nucleotides read TGTGCCAGCAGCGACAGGGGTGGGGCTGAAGCTTTCTTT. This encodes CASSDRGGAEAFF.